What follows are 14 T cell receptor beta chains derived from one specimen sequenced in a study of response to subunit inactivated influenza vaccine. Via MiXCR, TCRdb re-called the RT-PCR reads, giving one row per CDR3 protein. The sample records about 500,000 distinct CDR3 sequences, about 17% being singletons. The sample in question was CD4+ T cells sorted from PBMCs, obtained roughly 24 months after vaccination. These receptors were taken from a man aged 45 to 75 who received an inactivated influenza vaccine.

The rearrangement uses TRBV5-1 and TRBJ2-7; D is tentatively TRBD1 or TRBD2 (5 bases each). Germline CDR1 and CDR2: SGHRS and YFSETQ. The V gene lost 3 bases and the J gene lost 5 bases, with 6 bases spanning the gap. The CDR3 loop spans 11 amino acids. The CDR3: CASSWGHEQYF. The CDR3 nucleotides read TGCGCCAGCAGCTGGGGACACGAGCAGTACTTC.

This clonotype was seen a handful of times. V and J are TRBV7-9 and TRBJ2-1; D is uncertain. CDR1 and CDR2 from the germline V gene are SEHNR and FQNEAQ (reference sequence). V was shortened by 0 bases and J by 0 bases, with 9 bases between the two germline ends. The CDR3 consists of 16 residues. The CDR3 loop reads CASSLATKSSYNEQFF. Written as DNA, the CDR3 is TGTGCCAGCAGCTTAGCCACTAAGAGCTCCTACAATGAGCAGTTCTTC.

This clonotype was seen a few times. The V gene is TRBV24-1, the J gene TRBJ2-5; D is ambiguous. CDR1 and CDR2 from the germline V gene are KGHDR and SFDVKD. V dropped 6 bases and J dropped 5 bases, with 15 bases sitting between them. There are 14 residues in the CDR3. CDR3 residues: CATSHPGGTETQYF. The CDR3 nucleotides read TGTGCCACCAGTCACCCGGGTGGTACGGAGACCCAGTACTTC.

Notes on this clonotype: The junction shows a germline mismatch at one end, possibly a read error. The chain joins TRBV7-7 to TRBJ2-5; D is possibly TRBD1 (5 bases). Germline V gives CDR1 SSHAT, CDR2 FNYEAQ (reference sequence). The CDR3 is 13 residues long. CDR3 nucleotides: TGTGCTAGCAGCTTAGGGGTAGCTGAGACCCAGTACTTC. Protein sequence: CASSLGVAETQYF. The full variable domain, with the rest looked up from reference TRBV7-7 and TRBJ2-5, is GAGVSQSPRYKVTKRGQDVTLRCDPISSHATLYWYQQALGQGPEFLTYFNYEAQPDKSGLPSDRFSAERPEGSISTLTIQRTEQRDSAMYRCASSLGVAETQYFGPGTRLLVL.

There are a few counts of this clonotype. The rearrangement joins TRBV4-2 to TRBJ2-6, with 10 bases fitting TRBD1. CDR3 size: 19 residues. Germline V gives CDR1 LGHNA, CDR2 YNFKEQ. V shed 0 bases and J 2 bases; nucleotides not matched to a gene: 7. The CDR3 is CASSQDRYGQGAGANVLTF. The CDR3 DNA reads TGTGCCAGCAGCCAAGATCGCTATGGACAGGGGGCTGGGGCCAACGTCCTGACTTTC.

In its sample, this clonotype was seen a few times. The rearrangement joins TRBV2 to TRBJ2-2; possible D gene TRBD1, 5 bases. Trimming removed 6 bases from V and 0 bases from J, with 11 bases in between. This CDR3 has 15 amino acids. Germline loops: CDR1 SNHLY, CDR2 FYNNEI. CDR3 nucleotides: TGTGCCAGCAGCGGACCGACAGCGAACACCGGGGAGCTGTTTTTT. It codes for CASSGPTANTGELFF.

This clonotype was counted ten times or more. CDR3 coding DNA: TGTGCCAGCAGCCTAACCGGGACACTGAGTATTCAGTACTTC. This codes for CASSLTGTLSIQYF. The V gene is TRBV28, the J gene TRBJ2-4; D might be TRBD1 (6 bases). The CDR3 is 14 amino acids. Trimming shortened V by 6 bases and J by 10 bases, and 19 bases separated the two germline ends. CDR1 is MDHEN, CDR2 SYDVKM, per germline.

The CDR3: CASSSRGSGGASRPDTQYF. Here the CDR3 DNA reads TGTGCCAGCAGCTCAAGAGGGAGCGGGGGGGCCTCCCGCCCAGATACGCAGTATTTT. The chain links TRBV11-2 to TRBJ2-3; TRBD2 matches 10 bases. Trimming took 4 bases from V and 4 from J; bases not matched to a gene: 17. Looked up from germline, CDR1 is SGHAT and CDR2 is FQNNGV. This CDR3 is 19 amino acids long.

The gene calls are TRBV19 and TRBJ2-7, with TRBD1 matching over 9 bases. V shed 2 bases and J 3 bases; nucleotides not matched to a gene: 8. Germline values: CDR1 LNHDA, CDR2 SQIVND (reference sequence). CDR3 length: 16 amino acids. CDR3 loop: CASSIRTGQGNYEQYF. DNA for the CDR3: TGTGCCAGTAGTATACGAACTGGACAGGGGAACTACGAGCAGTACTTC.

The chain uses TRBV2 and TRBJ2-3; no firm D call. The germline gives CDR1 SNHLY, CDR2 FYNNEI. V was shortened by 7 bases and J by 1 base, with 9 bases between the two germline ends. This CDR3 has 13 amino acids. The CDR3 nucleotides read TGTGCCAGCACGTGGATGGGCACAGATACGCAGTATTTT. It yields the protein CASTWMGTDTQYF.

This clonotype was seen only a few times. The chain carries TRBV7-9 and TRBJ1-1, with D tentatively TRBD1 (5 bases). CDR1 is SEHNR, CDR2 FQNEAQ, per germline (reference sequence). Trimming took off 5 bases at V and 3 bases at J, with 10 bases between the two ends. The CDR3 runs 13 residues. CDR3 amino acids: CASSAGGDTEAFF. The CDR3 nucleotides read TGTGCCAGCAGCGCCGGAGGGGACACTGAAGCTTTCTTT.

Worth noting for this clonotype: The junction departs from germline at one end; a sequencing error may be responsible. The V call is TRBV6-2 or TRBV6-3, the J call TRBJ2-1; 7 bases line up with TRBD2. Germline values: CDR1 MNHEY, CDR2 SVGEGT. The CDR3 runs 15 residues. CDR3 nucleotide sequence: TGTGCCAGAAGTTACTCGGGGGGCTCCTACAATGAGCAGTTCTTC. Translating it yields CARSYSGGSYNEQFF.

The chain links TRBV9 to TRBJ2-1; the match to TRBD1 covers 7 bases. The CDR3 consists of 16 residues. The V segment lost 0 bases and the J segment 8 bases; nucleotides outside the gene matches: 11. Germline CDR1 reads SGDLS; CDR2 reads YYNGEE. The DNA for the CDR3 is TGTGCCAGCAGCGTAGGGGTGGTACAGGGGACCCATGAGCAGTTCTTC. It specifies CASSVGVVQGTHEQFF. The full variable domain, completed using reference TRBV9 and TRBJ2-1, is DSGVTQTPKHLITATGQRVTLRCSPRSGDLSVYWYQQSLDQGLQFLIQYYNGEERAKGNILERFSAQQFPDLHSELNLSSLELGDSALYFCASSVGVVQGTHEQFFGPGTRLTVL.

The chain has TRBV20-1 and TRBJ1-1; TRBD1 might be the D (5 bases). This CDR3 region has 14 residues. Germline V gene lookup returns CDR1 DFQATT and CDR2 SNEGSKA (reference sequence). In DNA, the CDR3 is TGCAGCGCCTTCCTGCCAGGGTTGGACACTGAAGCTTTCTTT. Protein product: CSAFLPGLDTEAFF.